What follows are 23 T cell receptor beta chains derived from one specimen sequenced in a study of cytomegalovirus exposure and HLA in healthy donors. The PCR was carried out with 60 Vbeta primers and 13 Jbeta primers. Clones were read by immunoSEQ multiplex PCR, and TCRdb kept only the in-frame ones, dropping some. Among about 140,000 clones listed, 70% to 80% were seen once. Sequencing was performed on PBMCs. These receptors came from a female donor in good health and CMV-seropositive.

Regarding this clone: Since a much larger clone is just one base distant, this may be a read error. This chain uses TRBV6-1 with TRBJ1-5; the D gene is possibly TRBD1 (6 bases). The germline V and J ends were trimmed by 5 bases and 3 bases, with 8 bases remaining between them. CDR3 length: 13 amino acids. CDR1 and CDR2 (germline): MNHNS, SASEGT. The CDR3 DNA reads as TGTGCCAGCAGTCGGACAGACAATCAGCCCCAGCATTTT. Translated, it gives CASSRTDNQPQHF.

J is TRBJ2-3 and V is TRBV5-1, with unresolved D. The CDR3 spans 14 residues. CDR1 is SGHRS and CDR2 is YFSETQ in the germline V gene. V was cut by 2 bases and J by 0 bases, with 7 bases left in between. This CDR3 is CASSFYYSTDTQYF. In nucleotides, the CDR3 is TGCGCCAGCAGCTTTTACTATAGCACAGATACGCAGTATTTT.

This clone was seen a handful of times. This chain connects TRBV30 to TRBJ1-2; D possibly corresponds to TRBD1 (5 bases). Trimming removed 0 bases at V and 5 bases at J, with 10 bases between. The CDR3 has 13 amino acids. Germline CDR1 reads GTSNPN; CDR2 reads SVGIG (reference sequence). In nucleotides, the CDR3 is TGTGCCTGGAGTGTGGGGGGTGCATATGGCTACACCTTC. It yields the protein CAWSVGGAYGYTF.

The chain links TRBV18 to TRBJ1-1, with 8 bases identical to TRBD1. Trimming took 2 bases from V and 5 from J; bases not matched to a gene: 4. The CDR3 runs to 14 residues. Germline assignment: CDR1 KGHSH and CDR2 LQKENI. The DNA for the CDR3 is TGTGCCAGCTCACCAAGGACAGGGTGGACTGAAGCTTTCTTT. Protein: CASSPRTGWTEAFF.

The chain carries TRBV29-1 and TRBJ1-6; D is possibly TRBD1 (6 bases). V gave up 4 bases and J gave up 10 bases, with 20 bases separating them. The CDR3 is 15 residues long. Germline CDR1 and CDR2: SQVTM and ANQGSEA. The CDR3, as DNA: TGCAGCGTTGCCGTGGAAGGGGGAGAAGGGTCACCCCTCCACTTT. This codes for CSVAVEGGEGSPLHF.

In its sample, this clone ranks as large (0.1 to 1%). V is TRBV5-1 and J is TRBJ2-3, with D maybe TRBD1 (6 bases). The germline gives CDR1 SGHRS, CDR2 YFSETQ. The germline V and J ends were trimmed by 0 bases and 0 bases, with 14 bases remaining between them. This CDR3 has 17 residues. For the CDR3, the DNA is TGCGCCAGCAGCTTGGGACAGGACTTTTCTAGCACAGATACGCAGTATTTT. Amino acids: CASSLGQDFSSTDTQYF.

The rearrangement joins TRBV19 to TRBJ1-1; tentatively, D is TRBD1 (5 bases). This CDR3 spans 13 amino acids. Germline CDR1 is LNHDA and CDR2 is SQIVND (reference sequence). V gave up 3 bases and J gave up 3 bases, with 8 bases separating them. The CDR3 DNA reads as TGTGCCAGTAGTATGGTCAGGGACACTGAAGCTTTCTTT. Translating it yields CASSMVRDTEAFF.

This chain links TRBV21-1 with TRBJ1-5; the DNA was not used to check the table's D call, TRBD1. TRBV21-1 is a pseudogene segment. The CDR3 is 17 residues long. In DNA, the CDR3 is TGTGCCAGCAGCAAACTTACAGGGTTTGGAAACAATCAGCCCCAGCATTTT. Protein: CASSKLTGFGNNQPQHF.

The rearrangement joins TRBV6-5 to TRBJ2-7, with unresolved D. Germline loops: CDR1 MNHEY, CDR2 SVGAGI. Deletions cut 2 bases from V and 1 base from J, with 12 bases between. This CDR3 comprises 15 residues. The CDR3 region has the DNA TGTGCCAGCAGTTACGCGTCGTCCAATTCCTACGAGCAGTACTTC. Translated, it gives CASSYASSNSYEQYF.

The V and J genes are TRBV6-6 and TRBJ2-5; a possible D gene is TRBD2 (5 bases). The CDR3 covers 14 residues. In germline, CDR1 is MNHNY, CDR2 SVGAGI (reference sequence). V lost 2 bases and J lost 1, with 8 bases in between. The CDR3 DNA reads as TGTGCCAGCAGTTACGGGAGTTTCCAAGAGACCCAGTACTTC. Translating it yields CASSYGSFQETQYF.

V usage is TRBV9 and J usage is TRBJ1-4, with 8 positions matching TRBD1. The V and J ends lost 3 bases and 8 bases, in that order; junction bases with no gene match: 6. This CDR3 has 14 amino acids. Germline V CDR1 and CDR2: SGDLS, YYNGEE. Here the CDR3 DNA reads TGTGCCAGCAGCGGGACAGGGAGGGACGAAAAACTGTTTTTT. Protein sequence: CASSGTGRDEKLFF.

In its sample, this clone was seen a few times. The genes are TRBV7-3 and TRBJ1-2; TRBD1 aligns across 9 bases. This CDR3 comprises 13 residues. Germline V gives CDR1 SGHTA, CDR2 FQGTGA. Trimming took 5 bases from V and 5 from J; bases not matched to a gene: 3. The CDR3 reads CASSRGTGYGYTF. The CDR3 coding sequence is TGTGCCAGCAGCCGCGGGACAGGGTATGGCTACACCTTC.

The table lists this clone with a few counts. V is TRBV7-3 and J is TRBJ2-7; 11 nucleotides align to TRBD2. This CDR3 has 19 amino acids. V was pared by 2 bases and J by 1 base, with 13 bases of the junction left unmatched. From germline, CDR1 is SGHTA and CDR2 FQGTGA. In nucleotides, the CDR3 is TGTGCCAGCAGCTTATTCAGCGGGCTAGCGGGAGGCCCTTCCTACGAGCAGTACTTC. This translates into CASSLFSGLAGGPSYEQYF.

The rearrangement uses TRBV28 and TRBJ1-1, with D uncertain. Germline CDR1 reads MDHEN; CDR2 reads SYDVKM. Trimming shortened V by 4 bases and J by 1 base, and 10 bases separated the two germline ends. The CDR3 has 14 residues. The CDR3 here is CASSWGGSNTEAFF. CDR3 bases: TGTGCCAGCAGTTGGGGAGGATCGAACACTGAAGCTTTCTTT.

This clone has a single count. The rearrangement uses TRBV27 and TRBJ2-7; TRBD2 matches 13 bases. The V segment lost 5 bases and the J segment 4 bases; nucleotides outside the gene matches: 11. Germline V gives CDR1 MNHEY, CDR2 SMNVEV (reference sequence). CDR3 length equals 17 residues. CDR3 nucleotides: TGTGCCAGCAGTCGGCACGGACTAGCGGGGGAAACTTACGAGCAGTACTTC. Its protein is CASSRHGLAGETYEQYF.

This chain links TRBV30 with TRBJ1-5; D unresolved. V was cut by 2 bases and J by 2 bases, with 10 bases left in between. The CDR3 length is 14 residues. Germline V gene data show CDR1 as GTSNPN and CDR2 as SVGIG (reference sequence). DNA of the CDR3: TGTGCCTGGAGTCGAACAGTACGCAATCAGCCCCAGCATTTT. Protein sequence: CAWSRTVRNQPQHF.

This clone was recorded a few times. This chain joins TRBV28 and TRBJ1-2; 9 bases are a match to TRBD1. J lost 3 bases, V lost 3 bases, and 2 bases had no gene match. The CDR3 consists of 14 residues. The germline CDR1 and CDR2 sequences are MDHEN and SYDVKM. The CDR3 region is CASSLGQGHYGYTF. CDR3 nucleotides: TGTGCCAGCAGTTTGGGACAGGGACACTATGGCTACACCTTC.

This clone came up once. The junction departs from germline at one end; a sequencing error may be responsible. The sample contains more than one DNA sequence encoding this CDR3. V is TRBV9 and J is TRBJ2-1; 7 nucleotides align to TRBD2. This CDR3 comprises 14 residues. Germline V gene data show CDR1 as SGDLS and CDR2 as YYNGEE. The CDR3 DNA reads as TGTGCTAGCAGCGCCCGGACTAGTCCCAATGAGCAGTTCTTC. It translates to CASSARTSPNEQFF.

The CDR3 reads CASSPSSGRGEQFF. CDR3 sequence (DNA): TGTGCCAGCAGTCCTAGCAGTGGGAGGGGTGAGCAGTTCTTC. The chain couples TRBV6-1 to TRBJ2-1; 7 bases fit TRBD2. Germline trimming cut 5 bases from V and 9 bases from J; bases unmatched to any gene: 10. Per the germline V gene, CDR1 is MNHNS and CDR2 is SASEGT. The CDR3 loop spans 14 amino acids.

This chain connects TRBV10-3 to TRBJ1-2; D ambiguous. V was pared by 3 bases and J by 4 bases, with 15 bases between. This CDR3 has 15 residues. The germline gives CDR1 ENHRY, CDR2 SYGVKD. CDR3 in amino acids: CAISDDRDNLYGYTF. The CDR3 nucleotides are TGTGCCATCAGTGATGACCGCGACAACCTCTATGGCTACACCTTC.

The gene calls are TRBV5-1 and TRBJ2-7, with D possibly matching TRBD1 (6 bases). This CDR3 is 14 amino acids long. V lost 0 bases to trimming and J lost 6 bases, with 13 bases between them. Germline V CDR1 and CDR2: SGHRS, YFSETQ. CDR3 protein: CASSLAQGTCEQYF. The CDR3 coding sequence is TGCGCCAGCAGCTTGGCTCAGGGGACATGCGAGCAGTACTTC.

This clone was seen only once. The chain combines TRBV5-4 with TRBJ2-5; 8 nucleotides line up with TRBD1. The better agreement between TRBJ2-7 and the DNA end casts doubt on the J call. Germline V CDR1 and CDR2: SGHNT, YYREEE (reference sequence). This CDR3 is 15 amino acids long. The CDR3 sequence: CASSPGTGIFYEQYF. The CDR3 coding sequence is TGTGCCAGCAGTCCCGGGACAGGAATCTTCTACGAGCAGTACTTC.

This clone appeared a few times. The CDR3 sequence is CASSSRQAKIETQYF. CDR3 DNA sequence: TGTGCCAGCAGCTCGCGACAGGCTAAAATAGAGACCCAGTACTTC. This chain joins TRBV21-1 and TRBJ2-5; no check of the table's D call, TRBD1, against the DNA was made. TRBV21-1 is listed as a pseudogene. This CDR3 has 15 residues.